The rows below give T cell receptor beta chains drawn from one sample of a study of T cell repertoires in cytomegalovirus infection. TCRdb reprocessed the reads via MiXCR and lists one record per CDR3 protein. The sample lists 200,000 to 250,000 distinct CDR3 sequences, roughly 20% seen once, with 18% in the top ten. The sample was CD8+ T cells from PBMCs. The source of these receptors is a human donor in good health (CMV status not recorded). Some clones in this sample may be carry-over from other donors' samples. Each CDR3 is given with its conserved first and last residue. The D gene is left open where the match is weak. Clone size is shown for a subset of rows, as once, few, many or a class of expanded clone.

size	V	D	length	J	DNA	CDR3
-	TRBV7-3	TRBD2	15	TRBJ2-5	TGTGCCAGCAGCTTAATTGGGGGGGATAAAGAGACCCAGTACTTC	CASSLIGGDKETQYF
few	TRBV7-8	-	17	TRBJ1-3	TGTGCCAGCACCGCAGGATCCGCACTAGGCTCTGGAAACACCATATATTTT	CASTAGSALGSGNTIYF
-	TRBV28	-	14	TRBJ1-5	TGTGCCAGCAGCCAAATATATAGCAATCAGCCCCAGCATTTT	CASSQIYSNQPQHF
-	TRBV20-1	-	15	TRBJ2-3	TGCAGTGCCAATGATGGAACCGCTCGGGCAGATACGCAGTATTTT	CSANDGTARADTQYF
many	TRBV7-9	TRBD2	14	TRBJ2-7	TGTGCCAGCAGCTCGGGACTAGCCTTCCACGAGCAGTACTTC	CASSSGLAFHEQYF
-	TRBV29-1	TRBD2	14	TRBJ2-3	TGCAGCGTGGGGCTAGCGGGGGAAGAGGATACGCAGTATTTT	CSVGLAGEEDTQYF
many	TRBV5-6	TRBD1	16	TRBJ1-6	TGTGCCAGCAGCTTGGGAGGGGGCGTCTATAATTCACCCCTCCACTTT	CASSLGGGVYNSPLHF
-	TRBV29-1	-	11	TRBJ1-2	TGCAGCGCCGCCCCTGCGGGTGGCTACACCTTC	CSAAPAGGYTF
-	TRBV7-6	-	13	TRBJ1-1	TGTGCCAGCAGTCCCAGCCTTTACACTGAAGCTTTCTTT	CASSPSLYTEAFF
many	TRBV7-8	-	15	TRBJ2-2	TGTGCCAGCAGCTTAGAGGGGCCATACACCGGGGAGCTGTTTTTT	CASSLEGPYTGELFF